The present T cell receptor beta chain was sequenced within a study of OX40 agonist ivuxolimab in advanced cancers. On this clone itself: The antigen remains unidentified.

General study findings and limits: Normalized expansion of T-cell clones was also low for some nonresponders. On average, CD8+ T cells showed a greater number of expanded clones than CD4+.

Peripheral blood came from all dose cohorts at three timepoints. CDR1 is MNHEY, CDR2 SVGAGI, per germline. This CDR3 comprises 14 residues. The V and J ends lost 7 bases and 2 bases respectively, with 15 bases between them. Clones were read by immunoSEQ multiplex PCR, and TCRdb kept only the in-frame ones, dropping some. Among more than 50,000 clones listed, approximately 90% were seen once. The source material was CD4+ or CD8+ T cells sorted from blood, sampled in a trial of the OX40 agonist ivuxolimab. The clonotype originates from an adult with an advanced solid tumor such as melanoma, head and neck, liver or kidney cancer. The V call is TRBV6-5, the J call TRBJ2-7; D may be TRBD2 (5 bases). The CDR3 bases are TGTGCCAGCACCTTGCGGACGGGGACCTACGAGCAGTACTTC. Its protein is CASTLRTGTYEQYF.